This T cell receptor beta chain was captured by sequencing in a study of shared clonotypes between healthy human individuals. To note about this clone: What it recognizes is unknown. Different DNA sequences within this sample yield the same CDR3.

For every subset, genomic DNA was evenly distributed across several immunoSEQ plates. Replicate sorted-subset PCRs were loaded with about 0.2 ug DNA, 31,000 or so T cell genomes. TCRdb's table, derived via immunoSEQ multiplex PCR, lists solely in-frame clones and lacks some. The table shows hundreds of thousands of clones, with 95% to 98% occurring only once. The naive CD8 subset, CD45RO-negative cells positively selected for CCR7, excluded terminally differentiated effector memory CD45RA+ cells. Study findings and constraints: Of the naive CD4 clonotypes, roughly 5% were shared across a few donors.

CDR3 length: 12 amino acids. V lost 5 bases and J lost 8, with 10 bases in between. From germline, CDR1 is MNHEY and CDR2 SMNVEV (reference sequence). This chain links TRBV27 with TRBJ2-1; possible D gene TRBD2, 5 bases. Source material: naive CD8+ T cells sorted from blood. This sequence was found in a man aged 30-40 years in good health. The DNA for the CDR3 is TGTGCCAGCAGTCTCCTCGGGGATGAGCAGTTCTTC. Its translation: CASSLLGDEQFF.